This T cell receptor (beta chain) is drawn from a study of T cells in Graves' hyperthyroidism and ophthalmopathy. Study-level background: The blood sample was taken at first diagnosis, before treatment began. Study results and caveats: A model of 13 V-J pairs discriminated ophthalmopathy from stable hyperthyroidism.

The V and J ends lost 0 bases and 2 bases respectively, with 13 bases between them. The V gene's germline CDR1 is MDHEN and CDR2 SYDVKM. The CDR3 totals 16 residues. The TCR beta CDR3 regions underwent amplification using RNA transcripts as the source. Carried out on the TCR CDR3, a first-round RT-PCR used the HTBI primer set. MiXCR was run by TCRdb on the multiplex PCR reads, yielding one entry per CDR3 protein. The sample contains 250,000 to 300,000 distinct CDR3 sequences, roughly 13% of which appear only once. This clonotype was recorded many times. Its antigen is unidentified. The chain recombines TRBV28 with TRBJ1-1; tentative D call: TRBD1 (5 bases). This receptor was taken from a middle-aged woman with Graves' hyperthyroidism. Sequenced sample: blood. Here the CDR3 reads CASSLWGGGGNTEAFF. CDR3 sequence (DNA): TGTGCCAGCAGTTTATGGGGGGGGGGTGGTAACACTGAAGCTTTCTTT.